This TCR beta chain was recovered during a study of OX40 agonist ivuxolimab in advanced cancers. About this clone: Its target is not known.

Sequenced by immunoSEQ multiplex PCR; TCRdb stores in-frame clones only, minus some. The sample lists approximately 38,000 clones; roughly four fifths were seen once. The germline CDR1 and CDR2 sequences are SGHDN and FVKESK. CDR3 length: 14 amino acids. V lost 4 bases, J lost 5 bases, and 8 bases stayed unmatched. At baseline, cycle 4 day 1, and cycle 7 day 1, blood was sampled. Notes on the study in general: There was clonal expansion of CD4+ and CD8+ blood T cells by week 6 at 0.1 to 3.0 mg/kg.

The TCR sequence derives from an adult with an advanced solid tumor such as melanoma, head and neck, liver or kidney cancer. V is TRBV14 and J is TRBJ2-7; 7 bases are a match to TRBD2. The sample here was CD4+ or CD8+ T cells sorted from blood, taken in a trial of the OX40 agonist ivuxolimab. CDR3 in amino acids: CASSPRDYKHEQYF. The CDR3 bases are TGTGCCAGCAGCCCTAGGGACTATAAGCACGAGCAGTACTTC.